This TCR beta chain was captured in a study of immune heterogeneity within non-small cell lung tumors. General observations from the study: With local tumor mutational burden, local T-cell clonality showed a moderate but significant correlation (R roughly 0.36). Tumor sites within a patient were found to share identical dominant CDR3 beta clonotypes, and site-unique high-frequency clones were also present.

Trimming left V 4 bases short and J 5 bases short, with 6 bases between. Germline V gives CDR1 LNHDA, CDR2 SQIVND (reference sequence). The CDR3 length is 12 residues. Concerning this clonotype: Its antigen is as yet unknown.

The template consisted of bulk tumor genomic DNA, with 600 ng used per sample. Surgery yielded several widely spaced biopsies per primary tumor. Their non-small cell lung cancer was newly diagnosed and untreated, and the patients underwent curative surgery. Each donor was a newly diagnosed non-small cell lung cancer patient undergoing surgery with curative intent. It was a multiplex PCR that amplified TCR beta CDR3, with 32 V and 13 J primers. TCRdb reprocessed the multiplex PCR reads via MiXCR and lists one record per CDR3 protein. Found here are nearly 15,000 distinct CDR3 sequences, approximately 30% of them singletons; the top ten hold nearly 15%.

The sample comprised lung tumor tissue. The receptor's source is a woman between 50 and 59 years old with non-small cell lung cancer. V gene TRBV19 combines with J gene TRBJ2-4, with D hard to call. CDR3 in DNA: TGTGCCAGTAGTACTCAGGAAAACATTCAGTACTTC. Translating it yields CASSTQENIQYF.